The 7 T cell receptor beta chains below come from one sample, sequenced in a study of blood T cell repertoires in COVID-19. Clones were sequenced by immunoSEQ multiplex PCR, and TCRdb holds only the in-frame ones, with some missing. The sample contains a few hundred thousand clones, under 85% of which appear only once. Material for sequencing was PBMCs or T cells enriched from blood (not recorded which). These receptors all come from a woman between 50 and 59 years old who had recovered from COVID-19.

Here the CDR3 DNA reads TGCGCCAGCAGCCAAGAGCCGAACAGGGGCCTGTACACTGAAGCTTTCTTT. It translates to CASSQEPNRGLYTEAFF. The rearrangement links TRBV4-1 to TRBJ1-1, with 7 bases fitting TRBD1. The CDR3 runs to 17 residues. The junction had 10 bases not matched to a gene; V was cut back by 0 bases and J by 3 bases. Germline loops: CDR1 MGHRA, CDR2 YSYEKL.

This chain connects TRBV12-3 or TRBV12-4 to TRBJ2-1, with 8 bases fitting TRBD1. Trimming removed 5 bases from V and 9 bases from J; junction bases left unmatched: 6. CDR3 length: 13 amino acids. Written as DNA, the CDR3 is TGTGCCAGCAGTCCCATCGGGACAGGTGAGCAGTTCTTC. It translates to CASSPIGTGEQFF.

About this clone itself: The same CDR3 arises from other DNA sequences in this sample as well. The V gene is TRBV4-1, the J gene TRBJ1-5; 9 bases align to TRBD1. The CDR3 is 15 residues long. The V and J ends lost 3 bases and 4 bases, in that order; junction bases with no gene match: 4. In germline, CDR1 is MGHRA, CDR2 YSYEKL. The CDR3 spells CASSQEDRGNQPQHF. The CDR3 region has the DNA TGCGCCAGCAGCCAGGAAGACAGGGGGAATCAGCCCCAGCATTTT.

The chain joins TRBV5-4 to TRBJ2-3; TRBD2 matches at 10 bases. Germline CDR1 reads SGHNT; CDR2 reads YYREEE (reference sequence). This CDR3 contains 14 residues. J was trimmed by 3 bases and V by 4 bases; bases with no gene match: 2. CDR3: CASSVSGRTDTQYF. Written as DNA, the CDR3 is TGTGCCAGCAGCGTTAGCGGGAGGACAGATACGCAGTATTTT.

The genes are TRBV7-2 and TRBJ1-2; D is unresolved. The CDR3 extends over 14 amino acids. The germline V gene has CDR1 SGHTA and CDR2 FQGNSA. Trimming removed 4 bases at V and 4 bases at J, with 13 bases between. CDR3 in DNA: TGTGCCAGCAGCTCACCCCCCTCGGGCTATGGCTACACCTTC. It translates to CASSSPPSGYGYTF.

Points on this clone: Within the sample, other DNA sequences also encode this same CDR3. The gene calls are TRBV5-1 and TRBJ1-2; D ambiguous. This CDR3 has 14 amino acids. V lost 0 bases, J lost 5 bases, and 11 bases lay in between. Germline assignment: CDR1 SGHRS and CDR2 YFSETQ. CDR3: CASSLEGGGYGYTF. The DNA of the CDR3 is TGCGCCAGCAGCTTGGAGGGCGGAGGGTATGGCTACACCTTC.

This sequence joins TRBV30 and TRBJ2-1, with D possibly TRBD2 on 5 matching bases. V lost 7 bases and J lost 0, with 13 bases in between. Germline V gene lookup returns CDR1 GTSNPN and CDR2 SVGIG (reference sequence). CDR3 length: 14 residues. CDR3 amino acids: CASLRGNSYNEQFF. Here the CDR3 DNA reads TGTGCCTCCCTTCGGGGTAACTCCTACAATGAGCAGTTCTTC. Looking up the rest from reference TRBV30 and TRBJ2-1 gives the full variable domain: SQTIHQWPATLVQPVGSPLSLECTVEGTSNPNLYWYRQAAGRGLQLLFYSVGIGQISSEVPQNLSASRPQDRQFILSSKKLLLSDSGFYLCASLRGNSYNEQFFGPGTRLTVL.